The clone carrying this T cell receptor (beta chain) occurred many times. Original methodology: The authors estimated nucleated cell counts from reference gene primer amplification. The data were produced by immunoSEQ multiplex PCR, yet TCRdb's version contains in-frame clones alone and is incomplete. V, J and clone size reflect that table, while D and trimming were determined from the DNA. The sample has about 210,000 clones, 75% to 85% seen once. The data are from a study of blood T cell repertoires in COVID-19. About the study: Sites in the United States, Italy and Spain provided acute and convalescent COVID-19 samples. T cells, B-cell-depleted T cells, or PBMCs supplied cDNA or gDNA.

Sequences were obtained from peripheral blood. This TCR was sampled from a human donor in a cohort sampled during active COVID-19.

CDR3 in DNA: TGTGCCAGCAGCAATCTGGACAGGGACACTGAAGCTTTCTTT. Translating gives CASSNLDRDTEAFF. The chain joins TRBV3-1 (or the pseudogene TRBV3-2) to TRBJ1-1; 8 nucleotides line up with TRBD1. V was pared by 5 bases and J by 3 bases, with 5 bases of the junction left unmatched. This CDR3 contains 14 residues. CDR1 and CDR2 from the germline V gene are LGHDT and YNNKEL (reference sequence).